This T cell receptor (beta chain) emerged from a study of early T cells in non-severe SARS-CoV-2 infection. The wider study: The chains were unpaired, and the sequenced material was bulk RNA from unsorted whole blood. Study conclusions and caveats: Anti-spike CD8 specificities were favored by VDJdb matching, whose results missed private and CD4 specificities.

The TCR library protocol was used to attach unique molecular identifiers. These identifiers were attached to individual cDNA molecules. TCRdb processed the 5' RACE reads anew with MiXCR; each CDR3 protein has one entry. The sample includes about 60,000 distinct CDR3 sequences, 18% seen only once; the top ten take about 8.8%. Trimming removed 0 bases from V and 0 bases from J; junction bases left unmatched: 18. This CDR3 spans 21 amino acids. Germline V gives CDR1 MNHEY, CDR2 SVGEGT. In the case of this clonotype: The antigen remains undetermined.

V gene TRBV6-2 or TRBV6-3 combines with J gene TRBJ2-5; 8 nucleotides match TRBD1. This specimen was whole blood, taken at baseline. This receptor was obtained from an adult who was a healthcare worker with PCR-confirmed SARS-CoV-2 infection or an uninfected control (not recorded which). This chain's CDR3 is CASSYSKYRRLGQEHQETQYF. The CDR3 DNA is TGTGCCAGCAGTTACTCGAAGTATCGTAGGCTGGGACAGGAGCACCAAGAGACCCAGTACTTC.